These 27 T cell receptor beta chains share one sample of origin, sequenced in a study of blood T cell repertoires in COVID-19. The data were produced by immunoSEQ multiplex PCR, yet TCRdb's version contains in-frame clones alone and is incomplete. The sample has tens of thousands of clones, about 90% seen once. The sample comprised peripheral blood. These receptors were taken from an elderly man in a cohort sampled during active COVID-19.

This chain links TRBV6-5 with TRBJ1-2; D ambiguous. Germline V gives CDR1 MNHEY, CDR2 SVGAGI. The CDR3 is made up of 14 amino acids. Trimming took off 5 bases at V and 4 bases at J, with 14 bases between the two ends. The CDR3 sequence is CASSTPREGYGYTF. CDR3 nucleotides: TGTGCCAGCAGTACCCCAAGGGAGGGCTATGGCTACACCTTC.

The gene calls are TRBV18 and TRBJ2-5; D may be TRBD2 (6 bases). This CDR3 is built from 14 residues. Germline CDR1 and CDR2: KGHSH and LQKENI. V was shortened by 1 base and J by 7 bases, with 13 bases between the two germline ends. The CDR3 region has the DNA TGTGCCAGCTCACCACTAACGGGGGAAGGGACCCAGTACTTC. Protein sequence: CASSPLTGEGTQYF.

The chain's CDR3 is CASSPGDRLHGYTF. For the CDR3, the DNA is TGTGCCAGCAGTCCCGGGGACAGACTCCATGGCTACACCTTC. This rearrangement joins TRBV6-2 or TRBV6-3 to TRBJ1-2; TRBD1 aligns across 7 bases. In germline, CDR1 is MNHEY, CDR2 SVGEGT. The CDR3 has 14 residues. Germline trimming cut 5 bases from V and 6 bases from J; bases unmatched to any gene: 9.

The CDR3 DNA is TGTGCCAGCAGCCAAATCCTAGTTGTTAGCGAGCAGTACTTC. This sequence encodes CASSQILVVSEQYF. The chain uses TRBV11-2 and TRBJ2-7; D gene uncertain. Trimming shortened V by 5 bases and J by 6 bases, and 17 bases separated the two germline ends. This CDR3 spans 14 amino acids. Germline V gene lookup returns CDR1 SGHAT and CDR2 FQNNGV.

This clone was detected once. Other DNA sequences in this sample translate to the same CDR3. The chain combines TRBV19 with TRBJ2-5; D might be TRBD2 (5 bases). Germline-derived CDR1 and CDR2 are LNHDA and SQIVND (reference sequence). This CDR3 is 12 amino acids long. The ends were cut back, 4 bases at V and 5 bases at J, with 8 bases in the middle. The CDR3 DNA reads TGTGCCAGTAGTACGGGCGGGGAGACCCAGTACTTC. Encoded protein: CASSTGGETQYF.

This chain links TRBV10-3 with TRBJ2-1; 11 bases are a match to TRBD2. The CDR3 has 15 residues. Unmatched junction bases numbered 10, after V lost 7 bases and J lost 8 bases. Germline CDR1 and CDR2: ENHRY and SYGVKD. The CDR3 DNA reads TGTGCCATCAAGACGAAACTAGCGGGAGATGATGAGCAGTTCTTC. Protein sequence: CAIKTKLAGDDEQFF.

The chain joins TRBV27 to TRBJ1-2, with D tentatively TRBD1 (6 bases). The CDR3 length is 17 residues. Trimming removed 2 bases at V and 0 bases at J, with 16 bases between. Germline lookup yields CDR1 MNHEY and CDR2 SMNVEV (reference sequence). CDR3 sequence (DNA): TGTGCCAGCAGTTTAATACGGGGGGGCGCTTCTAACTATGGCTACACCTTC. It specifies CASSLIRGGASNYGYTF.

The J gene is TRBJ2-5, the V gene TRBV7-2; a weak D match, TRBD2 (5 bases). V dropped 0 bases and J dropped 5 bases, with 7 bases sitting between them. The length of the CDR3 is 13 residues. The germline V gene encodes CDR1 SGHTA and CDR2 FQGNSA. The CDR3 spells CASSLARRETQYF. The CDR3 nucleotides read TGTGCCAGCAGCTTAGCGAGGAGGGAGACCCAGTACTTC.

The chain uses TRBV15 and TRBJ1-4; TRBD1 matches at 8 bases. This CDR3 has 14 amino acids. Germline values: CDR1 LNHNV, CDR2 YYDKDF (reference sequence). J lost 6 bases, V lost 5 bases, and 5 bases had no gene match. The CDR3 nucleotides are TGTGCCACCAGCCGAGGACAGGGATATGAAAAACTGTTTTTT. It translates to CATSRGQGYEKLFF.

A few counts support this clone. The chain has TRBV30 and TRBJ2-7, with TRBD1 matching over 8 bases. Germline values: CDR1 GTSNPN, CDR2 SVGIG (reference sequence). V dropped 6 bases and J dropped 0; count of bases not matched to a gene: 7. The CDR3 is 14 residues long. CDR3 sequence: CACPRTGSSYEQYF. The CDR3 DNA reads as TGTGCCTGTCCCCGGACAGGGAGCTCCTACGAGCAGTACTTC.

V usage is TRBV30 and J usage is TRBJ2-7, with 8 bases lining up with TRBD1. This CDR3 has 14 amino acids. The V gene's germline CDR1 is GTSNPN and CDR2 SVGIG (reference sequence). The V segment lost 4 bases and the J segment 2 bases; nucleotides outside the gene matches: 7. As DNA, the CDR3 is TGTGCCTGGATGCGTCAGGGGGCGACCTACGAGCAGTACTTC. This encodes CAWMRQGATYEQYF.

The chain is built from TRBV9 and TRBJ2-5; unclear D gene. This CDR3 is built from 14 residues. The germline gives CDR1 SGDLS, CDR2 YYNGEE. The V gene lost 0 bases and the J gene lost 3 bases, with 9 bases spanning the gap. Here the CDR3 reads CASSVAAGEETQYF. The CDR3 nucleotides are TGTGCCAGCAGCGTAGCGGCCGGAGAAGAGACCCAGTACTTC.

The chain joins TRBV7-9 to TRBJ2-3, with a weak D call TRBD2 (5 bases). The germline gives CDR1 SEHNR, CDR2 FQNEAQ (reference sequence). V was clipped by 1 base and J by 7 bases, with 9 bases between them. This CDR3 is built from 13 residues. CDR3 sequence (DNA): TGTGCCAGCAGCTTAGGAACCGGGAATACGCAGTATTTT. Amino acids: CASSLGTGNTQYF.

This sequence joins TRBV7-2 and TRBJ1-6; TRBD1 agrees at 7 bases. CDR1 and CDR2 from the germline V gene are SGHTA and FQGNSA. The CDR3 sequence is 17 residues long. After removal of 2 bases from V and 6 bases from J, the junction contained 10 bases not matched to a gene. As DNA, the CDR3 is TGTGCCAGCAGCTTAAAAAGGAGACAGGGCCCTAATTCACCCCTCCACTTT. Residues: CASSLKRRQGPNSPLHF.

The chain couples TRBV29-1 to TRBJ2-1; tentatively, D is TRBD1 (6 bases). CDR1 is SQVTM and CDR2 is ANQGSEA in the germline V gene. The CDR3 consists of 14 residues. V was trimmed by 2 bases and J by 7 bases, leaving 15 bases between them. The CDR3 reads CSVEPPTGLNEQFF. The CDR3 region has the DNA TGCAGCGTTGAACCCCCCACAGGGTTGAATGAGCAGTTCTTC.

The chain recombines TRBV4-2 with TRBJ2-5; TRBD1 matches at 7 bases. This CDR3 has 13 amino acids. The V and J ends lost 1 base and 4 bases, in that order; junction bases with no gene match: 0. Germline V gene sequence: CDR1 LGHNA, CDR2 YNFKEQ. CDR3 sequence reads: CASSQAGGETQYF. In nucleotides, the CDR3 is TGTGCCAGCAGCCAAGCAGGGGGAGAGACCCAGTACTTC.

The chain carries TRBV7-2 and TRBJ1-5, with a possible D match to TRBD1 (5 bases). Germline V gene sequence: CDR1 SGHTA, CDR2 FQGNSA. This CDR3 is 12 amino acids long. The V end was cut by 5 bases, the J end by 6 bases, with 8 bases between. The CDR3 DNA reads as TGTGCCAGCAGCGTGCAGGGTCAGCCCCAGCATTTT. Translation: CASSVQGQPQHF.

This clone came up once. The V gene is TRBV30, the J gene TRBJ1-5; 7 bases match TRBD1. Germline assignment: CDR1 GTSNPN and CDR2 SVGIG (reference sequence). This CDR3 is 16 amino acids long. The trim removed 2 bases at V and 3 bases at J, leaving 10 bases unmatched. CDR3 loop: CAWSHRGKGDNQPQHF. In nucleotides, the CDR3 is TGTGCCTGGAGTCACAGGGGAAAGGGGGACAATCAGCCCCAGCATTTT.

The genes are TRBV28 and TRBJ1-1; 7 bases match TRBD1. With 3 bases clipped from V and 2 bases from J, the junction kept 6 bases outside the gene matches. Germline V CDR1 and CDR2: MDHEN, SYDVKM. The CDR3 has 15 residues. CDR3 protein: CASSLMTGLNTEAFF. CDR3 coding DNA: TGTGCCAGCAGTTTGATGACAGGGCTAAACACTGAAGCTTTCTTT.

The chain joins TRBV18 to TRBJ2-5, with D perhaps TRBD1 (6 bases). Trimming pared 4 bases from V and 6 bases from J, leaving 18 bases between. The CDR3 runs to 15 residues. Germline assignment: CDR1 KGHSH and CDR2 LQKENI. The CDR3 DNA reads TGTGCCAGCTCACTAGAGCAGGGGTGGAAGAAGACCCAGTACTTC. Translating gives CASSLEQGWKKTQYF.

The chain combines TRBV5-4 with TRBJ1-2; 12 bases fit TRBD1. This CDR3 contains 17 residues. V was pared by 3 bases and J by 4 bases, with 10 bases of the junction left unmatched. Germline V lookup: CDR1 SGHNT, CDR2 YYREEE (reference sequence). The CDR3 DNA reads TGTGCCAGCAGCTCGGGACAGGGGGCGGAATGGGGCTATGGCTACACCTTC. The encoded protein is CASSSGQGAEWGYGYTF.

The V and J genes are TRBV5-1 and TRBJ2-5, with 8 nucleotides matching TRBD1. V trimming: 4 bases; J trimming: 2 bases; junction bases outside the gene matches: 7. From germline, CDR1 is SGHRS and CDR2 YFSETQ. CDR3 length: 15 residues. In DNA, the CDR3 is TGCGCCAGCAGCGTCGGGACAGGTGTACAAGAGACCCAGTACTTC. It specifies CASSVGTGVQETQYF.

The gene calls are TRBV4-1 and TRBJ1-6, with 11 bases aligning to TRBD1. This CDR3 has 15 residues. Trimming removed 5 bases from V and 7 bases from J; junction bases left unmatched: 4. Germline CDR1 MGHRA, CDR2 YSYEKL. CDR3 in DNA: TGCGCCAGCAGCTCCCGGGACAGGGGGAATTCACCCCTCCACTTT. Its protein is CASSSRDRGNSPLHF.

Only a few counts were recorded for this clone. The genes are TRBV19 and TRBJ1-2, with a tentative D call TRBD1 (6 bases). CDR1 is LNHDA and CDR2 is SQIVND in the germline V gene (reference sequence). The CDR3 runs 15 residues. V was clipped by 6 bases and J by 3 bases, with 17 bases between them. The CDR3: CASSRNMGADYGYTF. In nucleotides, the CDR3 is TGTGCCAGTAGCCGTAATATGGGGGCAGACTATGGCTACACCTTC.

This clone was found once. The genes are TRBV9 and TRBJ1-1; no reliable D call. In germline, CDR1 is SGDLS, CDR2 YYNGEE. V dropped 3 bases and J dropped 5 bases, with 17 bases sitting between them. This CDR3 is built from 15 residues. CDR3 DNA sequence: TGTGCCAGCAGCGAGGGCATTAAGGGAGGGACTGAAGCTTTCTTT. Its translation: CASSEGIKGGTEAFF.

The chain combines TRBV11-1 with TRBJ2-1, with TRBD1 matching 8 bases. V dropped 6 bases and J dropped 7; count of bases not matched to a gene: 8. The germline V gene encodes CDR1 SGHAT and CDR2 FQDESV (reference sequence). CDR3 length: 14 amino acids. The CDR3 spells CASSWTGNRNEQFF. The CDR3 DNA reads as TGTGCCAGCAGTTGGACAGGGAACAGGAATGAGCAGTTCTTC.

The chain is built from TRBV30 and TRBJ1-2; 7 positions agree with TRBD1. V shed 0 bases and J 1 base; nucleotides not matched to a gene: 8. This CDR3 is built from 16 residues. CDR1 is GTSNPN and CDR2 is SVGIG in the germline V gene (reference sequence). The CDR3 DNA follows: TGTGCCTGGAGTGTACCCGGACAGGTTATTAACTATGGCTACACCTTC. Protein product: CAWSVPGQVINYGYTF.